This TCR beta chain was sequenced for a study of radiotherapy plus CTLA-4 blockade in lung cancer. Germline V gene sequence: CDR1 MNHNS, CDR2 SASEGT. Trimming took 4 bases from V and 2 from J, leaving 12 bases between them. The length of the CDR3 is 15 residues. The study, taken as a whole, reports: TCR clones of tumor origin grew in blood after radiotherapy plus ipilimumab.

CTLA-4 blockade using ipilimumab, together with focal radiation, was received by patients with chemo-refractory metastatic non-small-cell lung cancer. The protocol was immunoSEQ multiplex PCR, while the TCRdb copy is restricted to in-frame clones and leaves out a portion. This repertoire shows 75,000 to 100,000 clones, approximately 78% found once; its top ten account for under 4%. About this clone: The antigen remains undetermined.

This clonotype was sampled from a human donor with non-small cell lung cancer who had a partial response to radiotherapy plus ipilimumab. The V and J genes are TRBV6-1 and TRBJ1-3; D unclear. Sequences were derived from peripheral blood, sampled from a patient treated with radiotherapy plus ipilimumab. The CDR3 coding sequence is TGTGCCAGCAGTGTAGAGTTGTTGGCTGGAAACACCATATATTTT. This translates into CASSVELLAGNTIYF.